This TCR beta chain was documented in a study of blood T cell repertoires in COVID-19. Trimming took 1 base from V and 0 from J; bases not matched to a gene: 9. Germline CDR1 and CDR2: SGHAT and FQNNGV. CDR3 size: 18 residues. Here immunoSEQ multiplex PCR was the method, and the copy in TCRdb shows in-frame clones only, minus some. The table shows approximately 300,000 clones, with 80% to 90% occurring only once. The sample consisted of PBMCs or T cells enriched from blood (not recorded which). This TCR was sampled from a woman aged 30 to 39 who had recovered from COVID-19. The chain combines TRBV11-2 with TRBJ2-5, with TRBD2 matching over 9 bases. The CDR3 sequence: CASSLGVTSGKYQETQYF. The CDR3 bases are TGTGCCAGCAGCTTAGGCGTGACTAGCGGAAAGTACCAAGAGACCCAGTACTTC.